These T cell receptor beta chains were read from a single sample in a study of blood T cell repertoires in COVID-19. The repertoire was sequenced with immunoSEQ multiplex PCR; TCRdb's copy has only in-frame clones and lacks some. The sample records roughly 110,000 clones, approximately 80% being singletons. Sequenced: peripheral blood. These receptors all stem from a man aged 80 or over with COVID-19, enrolled during active disease. The CDR3 runs from the conserved cysteine through the conserved F or W. D genes are given only for firm matches. Size is stated for part of the rows, as once, few or many counts, or as a class when the clone is expanded.

D gene: TRBD2
V gene: TRBV6-5
clone size: .
J gene: TRBJ2-7
CDR3 DNA: TGTGCCAGCAGGGGAATTGGGACTAGTTCCTACGAGCAGTACTTC
CDR3 protein: CASRGIGTSSYEQYF

D gene: .
V gene: TRBV30
clone size: .
J gene: TRBJ1-3
CDR3 DNA: TGTGCCTGGAGGGGAGGGGAGTATACGCGAAACACCATATATTTT
CDR3 protein: CAWRGGEYTRNTIYF

D gene: .
V gene: TRBV9
clone size: few
J gene: TRBJ2-7
CDR3 DNA: TGTGCCAGCAGCGTAGCGGGACTCGGCTACGAGCAGTACTTC
CDR3 protein: CASSVAGLGYEQYF

D gene: .
V gene: TRBV3-1/TRBV3-2
clone size: .
J gene: TRBJ1-2
CDR3 DNA: TGTGCCAGCAGCCAAGTTACGAGGAACTATGGCTACACCTTC
CDR3 protein: CASSQVTRNYGYTF

D gene: TRBD1
V gene: TRBV6-5
clone size: few
J gene: TRBJ2-7
CDR3 DNA: TGTGCCAGCAGTAAGGGACAGGGTCGGAACGAGCAGTACTTC
CDR3 protein: CASSKGQGRNEQYF

D gene: TRBD1
V gene: TRBV27
clone size: .
J gene: TRBJ2-7
CDR3 DNA: TGTGCCAGCAGTTCCCGGGACAGCCTCTCCTACGAGCAGTACTTC
CDR3 protein: CASSSRDSLSYEQYF

D gene: TRBD1
V gene: TRBV6-6
clone size: few
J gene: TRBJ1-5
CDR3 DNA: TGTGCCAGCACCAATACAGGGGGCATGGATCAGCCCCAGCATTTT
CDR3 protein: CASTNTGGMDQPQHF

D gene: TRBD2
V gene: TRBV7-9
clone size: .
J gene: TRBJ2-3
CDR3 DNA: TGTGCCAGCAGCTTAACCACCAGCGGGATTAGTCTAGATACGCAGTATTTT
CDR3 protein: CASSLTTSGISLDTQYF

D gene: TRBD1
V gene: TRBV28
clone size: once
J gene: TRBJ1-1
CDR3 DNA: TGTGCCAGCAGTTTCCTCGGACAGGGGAGCACTGAAGCTTTCTTT
CDR3 protein: CASSFLGQGSTEAFF

D gene: TRBD2
V gene: TRBV7-9
clone size: .
J gene: TRBJ2-3
CDR3 DNA: TGTGCCAGCAGCTCCGGGACTAGCGGATACACAGATACGCAGTATTTT
CDR3 protein: CASSSGTSGYTDTQYF

D gene: TRBD1
V gene: TRBV12-3/TRBV12-4
clone size: .
J gene: TRBJ1-5
CDR3 DNA: TGTGCCAGCAGCGGGACAGGTGATCAGCCCCAGCATTTT
CDR3 protein: CASSGTGDQPQHF

D gene: .
V gene: TRBV7-9
clone size: .
J gene: TRBJ2-3
CDR3 DNA: TGTGCCAGCAGCTATTACACAGATACGCAGTATTTT
CDR3 protein: CASSYYTDTQYF

D gene: TRBD2
V gene: TRBV2
clone size: .
J gene: TRBJ2-1
CDR3 DNA: TGTGCCAGCAGTGAAGCGCCCCGGGGAGGGTACAATGAGCAGTTCTTC
CDR3 protein: CASSEAPRGGYNEQFF

D gene: TRBD1
V gene: TRBV28
clone size: .
J gene: TRBJ2-3
CDR3 DNA: TGTGCCAGCAGTGGGAGCGGACAGGGCACAGATACGCAGTATTTT
CDR3 protein: CASSGSGQGTDTQYF

D gene: .
V gene: TRBV21-1
clone size: .
J gene: TRBJ1-1
CDR3 DNA: TGTGCCAGCAGCACCTACAGGGCCGAGGACACTGAAGCTTTCTTT
CDR3 protein: CASSTYRAEDTEAFF

D gene: TRBD1
V gene: TRBV11-2
clone size: .
J gene: TRBJ2-5
CDR3 DNA: TGTGCCAGCAGCTCCGGGACAGGGAAAGAGACCCAGTACTTC
CDR3 protein: CASSSGTGKETQYF

D gene: .
V gene: TRBV4-2
clone size: .
J gene: TRBJ1-2
CDR3 DNA: TGTGCCAGCAGCCAAGCCCGTACTAACTATGGCTACACCTTC
CDR3 protein: CASSQARTNYGYTF

D gene: .
V gene: TRBV6-1
clone size: .
J gene: TRBJ1-4
CDR3 DNA: TGTGCCAGCAATGAAAACTTTAATGAAAAACTGTTTTTT
CDR3 protein: CASNENFNEKLFF

D gene: .
V gene: TRBV19
clone size: large
J gene: TRBJ2-4
CDR3 DNA: TGTGCCAGTAGTATGGGGGCCGGGACCGAGGAGTACTTC
CDR3 protein: CASSMGAGTEEYF

D gene: .
V gene: TRBV5-1
clone size: .
J gene: TRBJ1-1
CDR3 DNA: TGCGCCAGCAGCTTGGCCGGAGGAGGCGGGAGCACTGAAGCTTTCTTT
CDR3 protein: CASSLAGGGGSTEAFF

D gene: TRBD1
V gene: TRBV7-2
clone size: .
J gene: TRBJ1-2
CDR3 DNA: TGTGCCAGCAGCTTAGCGGCCTTTCTTCTGGACAGGGTCAGTGGCTACACCTTC
CDR3 protein: CASSLAAFLLDRVSGYTF

D gene: .
V gene: TRBV4-3
clone size: .
J gene: TRBJ2-7
CDR3 DNA: TGCGCCAGCAGCCGTATAGGGGCCTACGAGCAGTACTTC
CDR3 protein: CASSRIGAYEQYF

D gene: TRBD1
V gene: TRBV3-1/TRBV3-2
clone size: .
J gene: TRBJ2-7
CDR3 DNA: TGTGCCAGCATCGAGACGGGACAGGGGTCCTCCTACGAGCAGTACTTC
CDR3 protein: CASIETGQGSSYEQYF

D gene: TRBD2
V gene: TRBV6-1
clone size: .
J gene: TRBJ2-3
CDR3 DNA: TGTGCCAGCAGGCGACTAGCGGGAGACACAGATACGCAGTATTTT
CDR3 protein: CASRRLAGDTDTQYF

D gene: .
V gene: TRBV6-6
clone size: .
J gene: TRBJ1-2
CDR3 DNA: TGTGCCAGCAGTCCAAGAGGGACACAAACCCTCTATGGCTACACCTTC
CDR3 protein: CASSPRGTQTLYGYTF

D gene: .
V gene: TRBV20-1
clone size: .
J gene: TRBJ1-1
CDR3 DNA: TGCAGTCAGAACAGGGACACTGAAGCTTTCTTT
CDR3 protein: CSQNRDTEAFF

D gene: TRBD1
V gene: TRBV6-1
clone size: .
J gene: TRBJ1-5
CDR3 DNA: TGTGCCAGCAGTGCTCGACAGGGGGGGCTCAATAATCAGCCCCAGCATTTT
CDR3 protein: CASSARQGGLNNQPQHF

D gene: TRBD2
V gene: TRBV7-9
clone size: .
J gene: TRBJ2-7
CDR3 DNA: TGTGCCAGCAGCTTAGACGGGAGGCCGGGAGGCGAGCAGTACTTC
CDR3 protein: CASSLDGRPGGEQYF

D gene: TRBD1
V gene: TRBV24-1
clone size: once
J gene: TRBJ1-5
CDR3 DNA: TGTGCCACCAGTGATGGGGACAGGGGAAGGCAGCCCCAGCATTTT
CDR3 protein: CATSDGDRGRQPQHF

D gene: TRBD2
V gene: TRBV19
clone size: once
J gene: TRBJ2-1
CDR3 DNA: TGTGCCTGTAAAGAGGCGGGAGGGCCTGAAAATGAGCAGTTCTTC
CDR3 protein: CACKEAGGPENEQFF

D gene: TRBD1
V gene: TRBV2
clone size: .
J gene: TRBJ1-5
CDR3 DNA: TGTGCCAGCACACAGGGGTTTAATCAGCCCCAGCATTTT
CDR3 protein: CASTQGFNQPQHF

D gene: TRBD2
V gene: TRBV28
clone size: .
J gene: TRBJ2-1
CDR3 DNA: TGTGCCAGCAGTTTGGGAGCGGGAGGGAACAATGAGCAGTTCTTC
CDR3 protein: CASSLGAGGNNEQFF

D gene: .
V gene: TRBV30
clone size: .
J gene: TRBJ1-4
CDR3 DNA: TGTGCCTGGAGTGTCGGGATAACAACTAATGAAAAACTGTTTTTT
CDR3 protein: CAWSVGITTNEKLFF

D gene: .
V gene: TRBV4-2
clone size: .
J gene: TRBJ2-7
CDR3 DNA: TGTGCCAGCAGCCAAGATTCAGGTCCTTCCTACGAGCAGTACTTC
CDR3 protein: CASSQDSGPSYEQYF

D gene: TRBD1
V gene: TRBV12-5
clone size: .
J gene: TRBJ2-3
CDR3 DNA: TGTGCTAGTGCCGAGGGGACAGGGGGAACAAGCACAGATACGCAGTATTTT
CDR3 protein: CASAEGTGGTSTDTQYF

D gene: TRBD1
V gene: TRBV30
clone size: once
J gene: TRBJ1-6
CDR3 DNA: TGTGCCTGGAGTGTTAGACAGGGAGCCTCACCCCTCCACTTT
CDR3 protein: CAWSVRQGASPLHF

D gene: TRBD1
V gene: TRBV24-1
clone size: .
J gene: TRBJ2-5
CDR3 DNA: TGTGCCACCAGTGATGGGACAGGGTCCTGGGAGACCCAGTACTTC
CDR3 protein: CATSDGTGSWETQYF

D gene: .
V gene: TRBV7-3
clone size: .
J gene: TRBJ2-2
CDR3 DNA: TGTGCCAGCAGCTCCTCGGGAATTGCCGGGGAGCTGTTTTTT
CDR3 protein: CASSSSGIAGELFF

D gene: TRBD1
V gene: TRBV7-7
clone size: .
J gene: TRBJ2-2
CDR3 DNA: TGTGCTAGCACCCGTAGTCAGGGGGCTCTCGGGGAGCTGTTTTTT
CDR3 protein: CASTRSQGALGELFF

D gene: TRBD1
V gene: TRBV5-1
clone size: .
J gene: TRBJ1-4
CDR3 DNA: TGCGCCAGCAGCTTTACCGGGACAGGAAATGAAAAACTGTTTTTT
CDR3 protein: CASSFTGTGNEKLFF

D gene: .
V gene: TRBV5-6
clone size: .
J gene: TRBJ2-3
CDR3 DNA: TGTGCCAGCAGCTTTCAGGTTCGGGATACGCAGTATTTT
CDR3 protein: CASSFQVRDTQYF

D gene: TRBD2
V gene: TRBV4-1
clone size: .
J gene: TRBJ2-3
CDR3 DNA: TGCGCCAGCAGCCTCGACCCCACTAGCGGGAGCGTTTCAGATACGCAGTATTTT
CDR3 protein: CASSLDPTSGSVSDTQYF

D gene: .
V gene: TRBV18
clone size: .
J gene: TRBJ2-1
CDR3 DNA: TGTGCCAGCTCACCACCGGGAGGGGGGGCCTACAATGAGCAGTTCTTC
CDR3 protein: CASSPPGGGAYNEQFF

D gene: .
V gene: TRBV5-6
clone size: .
J gene: TRBJ1-2
CDR3 DNA: TGTGCCAGCAGCGAATACCAGGGGTACTATGGCTACACCTTC
CDR3 protein: CASSEYQGYYGYTF

D gene: .
V gene: TRBV2
clone size: .
J gene: TRBJ2-1
CDR3 DNA: TGTGCCAGCGGGGGGAGGAGCTCCTACAATGAGCAGTTCTTC
CDR3 protein: CASGGRSSYNEQFF

D gene: .
V gene: TRBV5-1
clone size: once
J gene: TRBJ1-6
CDR3 DNA: TGCGCCAGCAGCTTGGCCGGGACAAACTTTTCACCCCTCCACTTT
CDR3 protein: CASSLAGTNFSPLHF

D gene: .
V gene: TRBV28
clone size: .
J gene: TRBJ1-2
CDR3 DNA: TGTGCCAGCAGGCCAGGGTCTAACTATGGCTACACCTTC
CDR3 protein: CASRPGSNYGYTF

D gene: TRBD1
V gene: TRBV9
clone size: .
J gene: TRBJ1-1
CDR3 DNA: TGTGCCAGCAGCAAACAGGGGCAGTACACTGAAGCTTTCTTT
CDR3 protein: CASSKQGQYTEAFF

D gene: TRBD1
V gene: TRBV18
clone size: .
J gene: TRBJ1-2
CDR3 DNA: TGTGCCAGCTCACCGGACAGGGGGATTGGCTACACCTTC
CDR3 protein: CASSPDRGIGYTF

D gene: .
V gene: TRBV6-2/TRBV6-3
clone size: .
J gene: TRBJ2-7
CDR3 DNA: TGTGCCAGCAGTCGGGGGTCTGGAGGGGCCGAGCAGTACTTC
CDR3 protein: CASSRGSGGAEQYF

D gene: TRBD1
V gene: TRBV2
clone size: .
J gene: TRBJ1-6
CDR3 DNA: TGTGCCAGCAGGAAGACAGGGGAGGTCTCACCCCTCCACTTT
CDR3 protein: CASRKTGEVSPLHF

D gene: TRBD1
V gene: TRBV4-2
clone size: .
J gene: TRBJ2-1
CDR3 DNA: TGTGCCAGCAGCCGGGCGGGGACAGGGATTGATGAGCAGTTCTTC
CDR3 protein: CASSRAGTGIDEQFF